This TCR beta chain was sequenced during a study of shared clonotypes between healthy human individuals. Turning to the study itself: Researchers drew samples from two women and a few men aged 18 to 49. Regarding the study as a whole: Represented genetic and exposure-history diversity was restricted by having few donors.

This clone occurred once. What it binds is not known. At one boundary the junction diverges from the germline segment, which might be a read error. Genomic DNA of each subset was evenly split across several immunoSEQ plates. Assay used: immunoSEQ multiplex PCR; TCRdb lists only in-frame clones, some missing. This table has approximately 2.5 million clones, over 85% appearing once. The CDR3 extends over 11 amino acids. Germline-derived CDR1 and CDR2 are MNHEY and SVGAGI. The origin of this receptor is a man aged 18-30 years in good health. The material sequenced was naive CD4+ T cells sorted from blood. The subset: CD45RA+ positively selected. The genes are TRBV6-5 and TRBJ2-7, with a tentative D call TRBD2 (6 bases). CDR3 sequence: CASSYQDYLHF. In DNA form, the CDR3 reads TGTGCCAGCAGTTACCAGGACTATTTACACTTC.